This T cell receptor beta chain stems from a study of control samples from healthy donors and cancer patients. The method was immunoSEQ multiplex PCR; TCRdb's version includes in-frame clones alone and lacks a portion of them. This table has 250,000 to 300,000 clones, approximately 80% appearing once. Germline V lookup: CDR1 SGHRS, CDR2 YFSETQ. Germline trimming cut 3 bases from V and 0 bases from J; bases unmatched to any gene: 1. This CDR3 has 15 amino acids. This TCR came from a woman aged 60-75 years with lung cancer. The sample comprised PBMCs. This chain uses TRBV5-1 with TRBJ2-1; 9 bases line up with TRBD1. The CDR3 here is CASSSDRGSYNEQFF. CDR3 coding DNA: TGCGCCAGCAGCTCGGACAGGGGCTCCTACAATGAGCAGTTCTTC.